This T cell receptor (beta chain) derives from a study of CD8+ T cells in alopecia areata. As for treatment: oral pan-JAK inhibitor, 5-10 mg twice daily. Punch biopsies of lesional scalp, plus peripheral blood, were taken from alopecia areata patients. This clone was counted once. The junction had 6 bases not matched to a gene; V was cut back by 4 bases and J by 5 bases. The CDR3 spans 14 residues. The germline V gene has CDR1 SGHKS and CDR2 YYEKEE (reference sequence). cDNA reverse transcribed from extracted RNA served as the sequencing template. The method was immunoSEQ multiplex PCR; TCRdb's version includes in-frame clones alone and lacks a portion of them. The sample contains 10,000 to 15,000 clones, approximately 71% of which appear only once.

Sequencing was performed on skin, taken at week 4, from a patient treated with tofacitinib. V usage is TRBV5-5 and J usage is TRBJ2-5; TRBD2 aligns across 9 bases. The sequence came from a human donor with alopecia areata. CDR3 nucleotides: TGTGCCAGCAGCCAGGGACTAGCTCGGGAGACCCAGTACTTC. Translating gives CASSQGLARETQYF.